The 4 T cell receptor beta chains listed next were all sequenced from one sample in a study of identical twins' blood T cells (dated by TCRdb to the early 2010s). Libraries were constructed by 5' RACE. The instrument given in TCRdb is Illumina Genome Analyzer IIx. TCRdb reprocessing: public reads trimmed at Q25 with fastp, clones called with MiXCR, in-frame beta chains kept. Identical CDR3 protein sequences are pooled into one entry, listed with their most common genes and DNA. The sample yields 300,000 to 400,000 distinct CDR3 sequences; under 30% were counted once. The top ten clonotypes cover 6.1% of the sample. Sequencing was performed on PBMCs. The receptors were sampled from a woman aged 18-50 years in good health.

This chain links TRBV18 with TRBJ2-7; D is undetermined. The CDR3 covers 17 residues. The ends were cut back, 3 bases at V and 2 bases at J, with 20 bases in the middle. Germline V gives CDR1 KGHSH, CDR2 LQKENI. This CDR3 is CASSPGWKPIAAYEQYF. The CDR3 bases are TGTGCCAGCTCACCTGGATGGAAGCCTATCGCGGCCTACGAGCAGTACTTC.

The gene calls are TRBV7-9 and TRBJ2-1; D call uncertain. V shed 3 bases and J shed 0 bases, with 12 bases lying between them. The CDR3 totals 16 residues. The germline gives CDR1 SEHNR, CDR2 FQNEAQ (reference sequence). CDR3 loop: CASSFHQTSSYNEQFF. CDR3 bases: TGTGCCAGCAGCTTCCATCAGACGAGCTCCTACAATGAGCAGTTCTTC.

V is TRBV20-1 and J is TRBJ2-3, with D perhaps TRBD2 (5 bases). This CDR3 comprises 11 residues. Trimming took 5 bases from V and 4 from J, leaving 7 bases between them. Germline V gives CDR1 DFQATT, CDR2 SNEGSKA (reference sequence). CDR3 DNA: TGCAGTGCTGGGAGCCCAGATACGCAGTATTTT. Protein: CSAGSPDTQYF.

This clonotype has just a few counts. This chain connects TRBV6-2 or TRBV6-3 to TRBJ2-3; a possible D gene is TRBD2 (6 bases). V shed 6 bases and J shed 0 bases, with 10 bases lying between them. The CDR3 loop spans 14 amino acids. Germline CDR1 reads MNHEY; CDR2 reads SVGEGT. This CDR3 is CASREGGSTDTQYF. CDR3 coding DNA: TGTGCCAGCAGGGAAGGAGGGAGCACAGATACGCAGTATTTT.